This T cell receptor beta chain was captured in a study of cytomegalovirus exposure and HLA in healthy donors. The overall study: In a previous analysis, nearly 120 million unique TCR beta sequences were found from 170 million or so T cells. General study results and limits: In a later analysis, TCR beta V- and J-gene trimming showed a link to a missense DCLRE1C variant. Cytomegalovirus status was reportedly diagnosed by the classifier with high specificity and sensitivity. For most TCR beta V segments, an earlier analysis put the productive rate at about 90% or about 30% of the time.

The PCR was carried out with 60 Vbeta primers and 13 Jbeta primers. The data were produced by immunoSEQ multiplex PCR, yet TCRdb's version contains in-frame clones alone and is incomplete. The sample includes fewer than 200,000 clones, roughly 73% of them seen just once. From germline, CDR1 is DFQATT and CDR2 SNEGSKA (reference sequence). The CDR3 is 11 residues long. V gave up 0 bases and J gave up 7 bases, with 6 bases separating them. Worth noting for this clone: No antigen is known for it.

The sequence was collected from a woman aged 30 to 39 in good health and CMV-seronegative. Sequencing was performed on PBMCs. The genes are TRBV20-1 and TRBJ1-2; D is unresolved. In DNA, the CDR3 is TGCAGTGCTAGAGATCTCTTTGGCTACACCTTC. This encodes CSARDLFGYTF.